Below are 10 T cell receptor beta chains sequenced from a single sample in a study of T-cell reconstitution after alpha-beta-depleted transplantation in children. Using unique molecular identifiers, the investigators prepared the TCRbeta library. TCRdb independently ran MiXCR on the PCR reads; one entry per CDR3 protein. The profile covers more than 150,000 distinct CDR3 sequences, with 13% to 15% appearing a single time and less than 15% taken by the ten largest. The sample in question was PBMCs from the stem cell graft donor, obtained from the stem cell graft. The receptor set was obtained from a human donor who donated a stem cell graft to a child with acute lymphoblastic leukemia.

This clonotype was seen ten or more times. The rearrangement uses TRBV12-3 or TRBV12-4 and TRBJ2-1; 12 nucleotides match TRBD2. CDR3 length: 15 residues. Trimming cost V 7 bases and J 16 bases; bases outside gene matches: 17. The CDR3, as DNA: TGTGCCAGCATCCCCGGCCTGCAGACTAGCGGGAGATTTTTCTTC. The encoded protein is CASIPGLQTSGRFFF.

In the case of this clonotype: The conserved phenylalanine or tryptophan is not found at the CDR3 terminus, so this likely reflects a read error. The V call is TRBV20-1, the J call TRBJ1-2, with 8 bases matching TRBD1. The CDR3 is made up of 16 amino acids. J lost 4 bases, V lost 0 bases, and 10 bases had no gene match. Germline CDR1 reads DFQATT; CDR2 reads SNEGSKA (reference sequence). DNA for the CDR3: TGCAGTGCTAGAGATGGGACAGGACAGGGAAGCTATGGCTACACCTTA. It is translated as CSARDGTGQGSYGYTL.

This clonotype was observed many times. The chain couples TRBV5-1 to TRBJ2-7, with 12 nucleotides matching TRBD1. CDR1 and CDR2 from the germline V gene are SGHRS and YFSETQ. This CDR3 has 14 residues. Losses at the gene ends were 4 bases for V and 6 bases for J; bases not matched to a gene: 5. DNA for the CDR3: TGCGCCAGCAGCCTAGGGACAGGGGGCGGCGAGCAGTACTTC. Protein product: CASSLGTGGGEQYF.

This clonotype was detected ten times or more. V usage is TRBV4-1 and J usage is TRBJ2-2; 7 nucleotides align to TRBD1. The CDR3 runs 13 residues. V lost 7 bases, J lost 5 bases, and 4 bases stayed unmatched. Germline loops: CDR1 MGHRA, CDR2 YSYEKL. CDR3 coding DNA: TGCGCCAGCAATTCCAGGGGGACCGGGGAGCTGTTTTTT. This encodes CASNSRGTGELFF.

This clonotype was recorded at least ten times. This sequence joins TRBV12-3 or TRBV12-4 and TRBJ2-1; possible D gene TRBD2, 5 bases. This CDR3 has 13 residues. Trimming stripped 6 bases from V and 3 bases from J, with 9 bases between. This CDR3 reads CASRDGVYNEQFF. Here the CDR3 DNA reads TGTGCCAGCAGGGACGGGGTCTACAATGAGCAGTTCTTC.

The chain has TRBV12-3 or TRBV12-4 and TRBJ2-1; 12 bases line up with TRBD2. The CDR3 extends over 16 amino acids. The V and J ends lost 5 bases and 8 bases, in that order; junction bases with no gene match: 10. The CDR3 sequence is CASSLDRTSGIDEQFF. The CDR3 region has the DNA TGTGCCAGCAGTCTAGACCGGACTAGCGGGATCGATGAGCAGTTCTTC.

This clonotype has a count of ten or more. This rearrangement joins TRBV27 to TRBJ2-3, with a possible D match to TRBD2 (5 bases). CDR1 is MNHEY, CDR2 SMNVEV, per germline (reference sequence). V shed 6 bases and J shed 0 bases, with 10 bases lying between them. The CDR3 has 14 amino acids. This chain's CDR3 is CASRVGGSTDTQYF. The CDR3 nucleotides read TGTGCCAGCAGGGTAGGCGGGAGCACAGATACGCAGTATTTT.

This clonotype was recorded at least ten times. The V gene is TRBV27, the J gene TRBJ2-7; no firm D call. Germline-derived CDR1 and CDR2 are MNHEY and SMNVEV (reference sequence). The V end was cut by 4 bases, the J end by 5 bases, with 6 bases between. CDR3 length equals 11 residues. The CDR3 here is CASSSWNEQYF. The CDR3 bases are TGTGCCAGCAGTTCTTGGAACGAGCAGTACTTC.

The table lists this clonotype with a few counts. The CDR3 DNA reads TGCGCCAGCAGCTTGGGTCTAGCGGGTTACTACGAGCAGTACTTC. This gives the protein CASSLGLAGYYEQYF. J is TRBJ2-7 and V is TRBV5-1; 8 nucleotides line up with TRBD2. From germline, CDR1 is SGHRS and CDR2 YFSETQ. This CDR3 is built from 15 residues. The ends lost 0 bases at V and 3 bases at J; junction bases unmatched: 5.

This clonotype was detected ten times or more. Its ends do not fully match the called genes, so a read error is possible. The chain has TRBV7-7 and TRBJ2-2; 9 nucleotides agree with TRBD2. The CDR3 loop spans 15 amino acids. Germline CDR1 SSHAT, CDR2 FNYEAQ (reference sequence). The CDR3 spells CASSLGLAGTGELFF. The CDR3 DNA follows: TGTGCTAGCAGCTTAGGGCTAGCGGGAACCGGGGAGCTGTTTTTT.